This is a list of T cell receptor beta chains from one sample in a study of early T cells in non-severe SARS-CoV-2 infection. In TCRdb, the 5' RACE reads were re-called with MiXCR into one record per CDR3 protein. The data show 23,000 or so distinct CDR3 sequences, roughly 5% seen once. The sequencing input was whole blood. All receptors come from an adult who was a healthcare worker with PCR-confirmed SARS-CoV-2 infection or an uninfected control (not recorded which). CDR3s include the opening cysteine and the closing phenylalanine or tryptophan.

j_call	cdr3_length	v_call	cdr3_aa
TRBJ1-4	12	TRBV27	CASSSGHEKLFF
TRBJ2-1	15	TRBV20-1	CSAHPLAGEMNEQFF
TRBJ2-7	14	TRBV28	CASSFTRNSYEQYF
TRBJ1-1	14	TRBV5-1	CASSLDLGMVEAFF
TRBJ2-2	15	TRBV5-1	CASSLRTWDTTELFF
TRBJ2-7	14	TRBV7-9	CASNPLAGVSEQYF
TRBJ2-3	15	TRBV11-3	CASSPGLSSTDTQYF
TRBJ1-2	14	TRBV27	CASSPSPGRAGYTF
TRBJ2-7	16	TRBV3-1	CASSQQLSGTSYEQYF
TRBJ2-1	14	TRBV10-2	CASRGLAGHNEQFF
TRBJ2-7	16	TRBV28	CASSFTSGTGTYEQYF
TRBJ2-2	14	TRBV19	CASSPGELIGELFF
TRBJ2-7	18	TRBV18	CASSPPSGLAGTTYEQYF
TRBJ2-5	14	TRBV12-3/TRBV12-4	CASSLRADQETQYF
TRBJ1-4	13	TRBV12-3/TRBV12-4	CATRQTTNEKLFF
TRBJ2-1	15	TRBV18	CASSPPGTGTNEQFF
TRBJ2-7	10	TRBV20-1	CSARLYEQYF
TRBJ2-7	14	TRBV20-1	CSVVRAAGNYEQYF
TRBJ1-5	14	TRBV2	CASSELHWNQPQHF
TRBJ2-1	16	TRBV2	CASSRRGTSGVDEQFF
TRBJ2-3	15	TRBV11-2	CASSLETGPQSTQYF
TRBJ1-2	16	TRBV7-9	CASSLDPGQGIYGYTF
TRBJ1-2	14	TRBV24-1	CATSDYTGLNGYTF
TRBJ2-5	15	TRBV10-3	CATEDSGIGDETQYF
TRBJ2-1	16	TRBV7-9	CASSFFIAGVDNEQFF
TRBJ2-3	17	TRBV27	CASSPYEERVSTDTQYF
TRBJ2-7	15	TRBV11-1	CASSLARGTHYEQYF
TRBJ1-2	15	TRBV3-1	CASSQDVRGNYGYTF
TRBJ1-1	14	TRBV7-9	CASSHRTPNTEAFF
TRBJ2-2	15	TRBV2	CASSGGPANTGELFF
TRBJ1-2	13	TRBV28	CASSFTGVYGYTF
TRBJ1-6	16	TRBV2	CASSERGANNNSPLHF
TRBJ2-1	16	TRBV20-1	CSGSGGINSRANEQFF
TRBJ1-4	12	TRBV7-8	CASSDPNEKLFF
TRBJ2-3	16	TRBV9	CASSVRAGADADTQYF
TRBJ1-1	15	TRBV2	CASSERLLVGTEAFF
TRBJ2-6	15	TRBV4-2	CASSQARMVANVLTF
TRBJ2-3	15	TRBV20-1	CSASGTSGSTDTQYF
TRBJ1-1	13	TRBV29-1	CSVESLLSTEAFF
TRBJ2-6	17	TRBV12-3/TRBV12-4	CASSWRTGASGANVLTF
TRBJ2-1	16	TRBV7-8	CASSFGSGTYYNEQFF
TRBJ2-5	16	TRBV7-6	CASSHGQGGLGETQYF
TRBJ1-6	12	TRBV7-2	CASSLDHSPLHF
TRBJ2-5	14	TRBV29-1	CSVPTGGGAETQYF
TRBJ2-1	17	TRBV7-9	CASSPRVAGTSYNEQFF
TRBJ1-1	12	TRBV7-8	CASSLATAGAFF
TRBJ2-1	13	TRBV4-1	CASSPKTGVEQFF
TRBJ2-5	15	TRBV20-1	CSVPTRSGLQETQYF
TRBJ2-3	11	TRBV4-2	CASSQEDTQYF
TRBJ2-1	10	TRBV20-1	CSAEGDEQFF
TRBJ2-1	15	TRBV7-6	CASSLGTGGGHEQFF
TRBJ1-2	13	TRBV20-1	CSARDGQNYGYTF
TRBJ2-1	14	TRBV20-1	CSAAPSGRYNEQFF
TRBJ2-3	19	TRBV7-7	CASSLTPPREVTGTDTQYF